This T cell receptor (beta chain) was retrieved from a study of T cell responses to AZD1222 COVID-19 vaccine. Overall study: Doses given second, at about 4 or about 12 weeks, were pooled.

Trimming removed 9 bases from V and 9 bases from J; junction bases left unmatched: 6. The CDR3 sequence is 13 residues long. The germline V gene encodes CDR1 LNHDA and CDR2 SQIVND (reference sequence). Concerning this clone itself: Its antigen is currently unknown.

The study, taken as a whole, reports: It was only 6 or 7 AZD1222 recipients who were seropositive at baseline. Along spike, vaccine-associated CD4 TCRs were found throughout, with dominance at 160-218 and 743-854. Repertoires were obtained solely post-peak T cell response.

TCRdb keeps only in-frame clones here, not all; method: immunoSEQ multiplex PCR. The sample lists 120,000 or so clones; roughly nine tenths were seen once. Here the sequenced sample was peripheral blood, taken on day 0 of AZD1222 vaccination. The TCR sequence derives from an adult in good health. The chain employs TRBV19 and TRBJ2-1; TRBD2 matches at 12 bases. The CDR3 is CASGTSGLGEQFF. In DNA form, the CDR3 reads TGTGCCAGCGGGACTAGCGGGTTGGGTGAGCAGTTCTTC.